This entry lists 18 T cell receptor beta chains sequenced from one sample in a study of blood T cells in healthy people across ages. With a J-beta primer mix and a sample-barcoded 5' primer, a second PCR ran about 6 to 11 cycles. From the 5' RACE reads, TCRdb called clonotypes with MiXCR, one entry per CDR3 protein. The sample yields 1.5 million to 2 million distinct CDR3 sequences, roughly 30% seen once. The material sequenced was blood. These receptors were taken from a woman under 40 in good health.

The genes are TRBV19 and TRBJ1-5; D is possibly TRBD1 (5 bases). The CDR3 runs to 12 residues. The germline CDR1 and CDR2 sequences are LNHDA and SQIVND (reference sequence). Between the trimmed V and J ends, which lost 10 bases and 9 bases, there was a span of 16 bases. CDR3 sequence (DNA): TGTGCCACCGGGACCTTCGAGGGGCCCCAGCATTTT. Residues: CATGTFEGPQHF.

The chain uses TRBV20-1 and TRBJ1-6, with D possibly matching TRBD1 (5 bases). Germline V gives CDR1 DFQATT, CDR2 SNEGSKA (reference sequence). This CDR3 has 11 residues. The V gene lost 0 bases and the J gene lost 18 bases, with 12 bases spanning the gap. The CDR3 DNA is TGCAGTGCTAGAGATCACATTGGGGGCCACTTT. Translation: CSARDHIGGHF.

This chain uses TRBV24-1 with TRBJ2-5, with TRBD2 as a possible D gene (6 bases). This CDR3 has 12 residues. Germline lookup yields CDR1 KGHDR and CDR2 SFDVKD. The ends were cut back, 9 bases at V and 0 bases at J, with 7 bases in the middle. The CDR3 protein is CATGDYQETQYF. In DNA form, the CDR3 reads TGTGCCACCGGGGACTACCAAGAGACCCAGTACTTC.

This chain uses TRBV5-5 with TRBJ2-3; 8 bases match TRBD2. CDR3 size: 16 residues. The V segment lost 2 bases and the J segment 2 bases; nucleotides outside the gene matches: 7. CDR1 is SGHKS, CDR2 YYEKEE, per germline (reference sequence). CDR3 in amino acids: CASSFWSGGPTDTQYF. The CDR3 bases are TGTGCCAGCAGCTTCTGGAGCGGGGGACCCACAGATACGCAGTATTTT.

The CDR3 DNA reads TGCGCCAGCAGCCAAGATCGGAGCGGAGGGGATGAGCAGTACTTC. Translating it yields CASSQDRSGGDEQYF. V is TRBV4-1 and J is TRBJ2-1, with a weak D call TRBD2 (6 bases). The end of the DNA aligns better with TRBJ2-7, so the J call may be wrong. The CDR3 has 15 amino acids. Germline CDR1 and CDR2: MGHRA and YSYEKL.

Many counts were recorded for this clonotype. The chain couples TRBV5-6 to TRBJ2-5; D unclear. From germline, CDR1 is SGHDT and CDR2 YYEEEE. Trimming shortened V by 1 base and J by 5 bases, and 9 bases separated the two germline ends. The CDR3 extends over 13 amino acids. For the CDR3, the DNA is TGTGCCAGCAGCTTGTGGGGTAGCGAGACCCAGTACTTC. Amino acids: CASSLWGSETQYF.

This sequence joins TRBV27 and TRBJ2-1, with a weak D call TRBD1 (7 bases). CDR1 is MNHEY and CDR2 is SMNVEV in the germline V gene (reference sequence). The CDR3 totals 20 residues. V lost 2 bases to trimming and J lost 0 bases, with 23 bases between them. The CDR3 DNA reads TGTGCCAGCAGTTTACCCCGACAGGGTGACGCCGGGAGCTCCTACAATGAGCAGTTCTTC. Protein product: CASSLPRQGDAGSSYNEQFF.

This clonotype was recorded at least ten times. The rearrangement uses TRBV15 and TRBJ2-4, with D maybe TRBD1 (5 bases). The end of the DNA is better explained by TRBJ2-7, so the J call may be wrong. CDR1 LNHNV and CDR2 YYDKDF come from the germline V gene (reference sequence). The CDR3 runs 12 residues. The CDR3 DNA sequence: TGTGCCAGGGCACCCCCCAGGGACGAGCAGTACTTC. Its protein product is CARAPPRDEQYF.

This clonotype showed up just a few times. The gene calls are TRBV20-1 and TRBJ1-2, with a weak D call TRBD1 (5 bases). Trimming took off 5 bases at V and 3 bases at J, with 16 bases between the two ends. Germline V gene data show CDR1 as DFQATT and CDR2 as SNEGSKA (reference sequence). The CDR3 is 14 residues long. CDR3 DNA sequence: TGCAGTGCTCGGGGCCCAGGGCGGGACTATGGCTACACCTTC. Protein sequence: CSARGPGRDYGYTF.

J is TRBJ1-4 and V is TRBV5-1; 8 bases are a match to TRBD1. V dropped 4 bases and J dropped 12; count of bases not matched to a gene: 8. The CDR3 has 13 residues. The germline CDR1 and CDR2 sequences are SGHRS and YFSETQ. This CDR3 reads CASSAGQGGQLFF. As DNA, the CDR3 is TGCGCCAGCAGCGCCGGACAGGGTGGGCAACTGTTTTTT.

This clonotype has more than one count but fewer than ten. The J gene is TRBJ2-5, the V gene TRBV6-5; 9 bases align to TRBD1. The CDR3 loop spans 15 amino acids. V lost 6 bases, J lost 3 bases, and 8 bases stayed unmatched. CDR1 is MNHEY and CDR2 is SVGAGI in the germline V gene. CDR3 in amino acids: CASSRRTGEKETQYF. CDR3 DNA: TGTGCCAGCAGCAGAAGGACAGGGGAAAAAGAGACCCAGTACTTC.

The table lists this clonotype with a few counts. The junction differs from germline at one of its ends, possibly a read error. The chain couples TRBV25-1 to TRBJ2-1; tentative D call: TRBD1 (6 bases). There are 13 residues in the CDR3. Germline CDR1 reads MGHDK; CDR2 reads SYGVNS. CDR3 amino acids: CASSPPLPGEFIF. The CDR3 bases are TGTGCCAGCAGTCCACCACTACCAGGGGAGTTTATCTTC.

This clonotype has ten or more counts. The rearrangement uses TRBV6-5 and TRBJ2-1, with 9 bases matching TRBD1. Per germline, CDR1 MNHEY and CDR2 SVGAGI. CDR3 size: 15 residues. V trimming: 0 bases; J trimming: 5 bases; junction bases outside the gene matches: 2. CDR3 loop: CASSYSRDRDNEQFF. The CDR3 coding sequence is TGTGCCAGCAGTTACTCCCGGGACAGGGACAATGAGCAGTTCTTC.

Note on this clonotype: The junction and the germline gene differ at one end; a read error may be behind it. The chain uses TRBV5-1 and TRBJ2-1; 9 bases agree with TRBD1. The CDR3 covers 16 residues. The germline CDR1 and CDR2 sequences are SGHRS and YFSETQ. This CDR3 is CANSFSGQGLVNEQFF. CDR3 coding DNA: TGCGCCAACAGCTTCTCGGGACAGGGTTTGGTAAATGAGCAGTTCTTC.

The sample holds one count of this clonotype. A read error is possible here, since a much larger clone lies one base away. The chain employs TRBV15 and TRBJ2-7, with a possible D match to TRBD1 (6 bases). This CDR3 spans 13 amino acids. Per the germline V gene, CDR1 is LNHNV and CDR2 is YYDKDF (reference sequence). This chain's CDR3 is CATSRPQGYGQYF. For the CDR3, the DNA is TGTGCCACCAGCAGACCACAGGGCTACGGGCAGTACTTC.

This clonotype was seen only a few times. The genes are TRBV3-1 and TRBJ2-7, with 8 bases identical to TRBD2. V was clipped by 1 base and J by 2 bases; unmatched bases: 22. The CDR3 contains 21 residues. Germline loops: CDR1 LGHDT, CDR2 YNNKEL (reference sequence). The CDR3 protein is CASSQAGAKPSRLANTYEQYF. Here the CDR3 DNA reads TGTGCCAGCAGCCAAGCAGGAGCGAAACCCTCTAGACTAGCGAACACCTACGAGCAGTACTTC.

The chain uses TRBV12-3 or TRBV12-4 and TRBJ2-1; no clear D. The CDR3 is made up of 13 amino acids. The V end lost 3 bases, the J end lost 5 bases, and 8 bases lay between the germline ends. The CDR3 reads CASSLAYNNEQFF. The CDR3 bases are TGTGCCAGCAGTTTGGCCTACAACAATGAGCAGTTCTTC.

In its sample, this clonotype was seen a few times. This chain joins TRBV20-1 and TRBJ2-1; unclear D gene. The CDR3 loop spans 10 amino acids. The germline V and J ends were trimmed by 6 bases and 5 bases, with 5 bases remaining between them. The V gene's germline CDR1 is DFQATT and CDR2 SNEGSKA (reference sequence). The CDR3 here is CSARHNEQFF. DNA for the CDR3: TGCAGTGCGCGACACAATGAGCAGTTCTTC.